The 26 T cell receptor beta chains given below trace back to one sample, sequenced in a study of cytomegalovirus exposure and HLA in healthy donors. Both 60 Vbeta primers and 13 Jbeta primers went into the PCR. Generated by immunoSEQ multiplex PCR, the TCRdb table keeps only in-frame clones and is missing some. The sample has more than 95,000 clones, more than 65% seen once; the top ten hold more than 1.5%. Sequenced material: PBMCs. The origin of the receptors is a man younger than 35 in good health and CMV-seronegative.

Only one count was recorded for this clone. This chain uses TRBV7-3 with TRBJ2-5; weak D call: TRBD2 (6 bases). Trimming pared 4 bases from V and 5 bases from J, leaving 17 bases between. Germline CDR1 is SGHTA and CDR2 is FQGTGA. The CDR3 length is 15 residues. The CDR3 DNA reads as TGTGCCAGCAGCTCGACCGGGACTCCTTCGGAGACCCAGTACTTC. Its translation is CASSSTGTPSETQYF. The entire variable domain, with the rest obtained from reference TRBV7-3 and TRBJ2-5, is as follows: GAGVSQTPSNKVTEKGKYVELRCDPISGHTALYWYRQSLGQGPEFLIYFQGTGAADDSGLPNDRFFAVRPEGSVSTLKIQRTERGDSAVYLCASSSTGTPSETQYFGPGTRLLVL.

J is TRBJ1-2 and V is TRBV6-1, with D possibly being TRBD1 (6 bases). V lost 4 bases and J 6 bases, leaving 12 bases between the germline ends. This CDR3 comprises 13 residues. The V gene's germline CDR1 is MNHNS and CDR2 SASEGT. DNA for the CDR3: TGTGCCAGCAGTGTACAGGGATCTAATGGCTACACCTTC. Translation gives CASSVQGSNGYTF.

A word on this clone: Within the sample, other DNA sequences also encode this same CDR3. This chain links TRBV19 with TRBJ1-1; TRBD1 matches at 7 bases. Trimming at V came to 3 bases and at J to 0 bases, leaving 1 base not matched to a gene. CDR3 length equals 14 residues. In germline, CDR1 is LNHDA, CDR2 SQIVND (reference sequence). The CDR3 reads CASSIGTVNTEAFF. In nucleotides, the CDR3 is TGTGCCAGTAGTATCGGGACAGTGAACACTGAAGCTTTCTTT. The variable domain in full, with the rest retrieved from reference TRBV19 and TRBJ1-1, is DGGITQSPKYLFRKEGQNVTLSCEQNLNHDAMYWYRQDPGQGLRLIYYSQIVNDFQKGDIAEGYSVSREKKESFPLTVTSAQKNPTAFYLCASSIGTVNTEAFFGQGTRLTVV.

The chain links TRBV18 to TRBJ1-4; D gene ambiguous. CDR1 and CDR2 (germline): KGHSH, LQKENI. The CDR3 has 14 residues. Trimming pared 4 bases from V and 7 bases from J, leaving 13 bases between. The CDR3 DNA reads TGTGCCAGCTCACTTGACAAAGGTGGTGAAAAACTGTTTTTT. This codes for CASSLDKGGEKLFF.

This chain connects TRBV18 to TRBJ2-3; 10 nucleotides agree with TRBD1. V gave up 6 bases and J gave up 1 base; unmatched junction bases: 7. In germline, CDR1 is KGHSH, CDR2 LQKENI. The CDR3 totals 16 residues. The CDR3 loop reads CASSQLGTGGTDTQYF. CDR3 sequence (DNA): TGTGCCAGCTCCCAATTGGGGACAGGGGGCACAGATACGCAGTATTTT.

The chain recombines TRBV6-6 with TRBJ2-1; 7 bases line up with TRBD2. The germline V gene has CDR1 MNHNY and CDR2 SVGAGI (reference sequence). CDR3 length equals 15 residues. V lost 6 bases and J lost 6; bases outside the gene matches: 11. The CDR3 loop reads CASRLGGGRGNEQFF. The CDR3 nucleotides are TGTGCCAGCAGACTTGGGGGGGGTCGAGGCAATGAGCAGTTCTTC.

This clone has only a few counts. This sequence joins TRBV14 and TRBJ1-2; 7 bases match TRBD1. The CDR3 totals 14 residues. J was trimmed by 8 bases and V by 5 bases; bases with no gene match: 11. Germline CDR1 SGHDN, CDR2 FVKESK. CDR3 in DNA: TGTGCCAGCAGCGTACCAGGGGGAATGGGAGGCTACACCTTC. This codes for CASSVPGGMGGYTF.

This chain links TRBV7-9 with TRBJ2-2; the D gene is possibly TRBD1 (5 bases). Per the germline V gene, CDR1 is SEHNR and CDR2 is FQNEAQ (reference sequence). Trimming removed 5 bases at V and 0 bases at J, with 13 bases between. The CDR3 totals 16 residues. This CDR3 reads CASSGETEPNTGELFF. DNA for the CDR3: TGTGCCAGCAGCGGTGAGACAGAACCGAACACCGGGGAGCTGTTTTTT.

The rearrangement links TRBV25-1 to TRBJ2-7; the match to TRBD1 covers 8 bases. The CDR3 consists of 13 residues. V was pared by 4 bases and J by 6 bases, with 5 bases of the junction left unmatched. Germline CDR1 is MGHDK and CDR2 is SYGVNS. CDR3 region: CASSVPGGSEQYF. Here the CDR3 DNA reads TGTGCCAGCAGTGTACCAGGGGGCTCCGAGCAGTACTTC.

The chain links TRBV10-3 to TRBJ1-3; 8 positions agree with TRBD1. Per germline, CDR1 ENHRY and CDR2 SYGVKD. Germline trimming cut 3 bases from V and 2 bases from J; bases unmatched to any gene: 3. The CDR3 length is 15 residues. CDR3 residues: CAISDPGQAGNTIYF. The CDR3, as DNA: TGTGCCATCAGTGATCCGGGACAGGCTGGAAACACCATATATTTT.

The V and J genes are TRBV5-6 and TRBJ1-6, with D perhaps TRBD1 (5 bases). The CDR3 consists of 14 residues. In germline, CDR1 is SGHDT, CDR2 YYEEEE. V was clipped by 7 bases and J by 2 bases, with 10 bases between them. Here the CDR3 DNA reads TGTGCCAGCCTGGGGGGTACCTATAATTCACCCCTCCACTTT. Residues: CASLGGTYNSPLHF.

The chain combines TRBV19 with TRBJ1-1; D is undetermined. CDR3 size: 14 residues. The germline V gene encodes CDR1 LNHDA and CDR2 SQIVND (reference sequence). The germline V and J ends were trimmed by 8 bases and 2 bases, with 15 bases remaining between them. CDR3: CASLRRTGNTEAFF. CDR3 in DNA: TGTGCCAGTCTACGAAGGACTGGAAACACTGAAGCTTTCTTT.

V gene TRBV28 combines with J gene TRBJ2-1, with a weak D call TRBD2 (5 bases). V lost 2 bases and J 0 bases, leaving 17 bases between the germline ends. Germline V CDR1 and CDR2: MDHEN, SYDVKM. The CDR3 is made up of 18 amino acids. CDR3 DNA sequence: TGTGCCAGCAGTTTAGCCCCGGACTTCATTAGCTCCTACAATGAGCAGTTCTTC. This translates into CASSLAPDFISSYNEQFF.

The V call is TRBV14, the J call TRBJ2-1; perhaps TRBD1 as D (5 bases). This CDR3 contains 17 residues. Germline-derived CDR1 and CDR2 are SGHDN and FVKESK. Trimming removed 3 bases at V and 2 bases at J, with 17 bases between. CDR3 nucleotides: TGTGCCAGCAGCCATGGGGCAGCTCCCGCGGCCTACAATGAGCAGTTCTTC. The encoded protein is CASSHGAAPAAYNEQFF.

This clone has just one count. One junction end disagrees with the germline gene, perhaps due to a read error. Distinct nucleotide sequences in the sample also encode this CDR3. This rearrangement joins TRBV5-6 to TRBJ1-5; 9 bases align to TRBD1. The germline V gene encodes CDR1 SGHDT and CDR2 YYEEEE. The CDR3 covers 16 residues. The CDR3 is CASSLGTGLRNQPQHF. The DNA for the CDR3 is TGTGCCAGTAGCTTGGGGACAGGGTTGAGAAATCAGCCCCAGCATTTT.

This rearrangement joins TRBV27 to TRBJ2-5; 7 nucleotides match TRBD1. The CDR3 runs 15 residues. CDR1 and CDR2 from the germline V gene are MNHEY and SMNVEV (reference sequence). J lost 0 bases, V lost 6 bases, and 7 bases had no gene match. The CDR3 DNA sequence: TGTGCCAGCAGCCCGACAGGGATGTACCAAGAGACCCAGTACTTC. Amino acids: CASSPTGMYQETQYF.

The V call is TRBV4-1, the J call TRBJ2-7; 7 nucleotides agree with TRBD1. V shed 5 bases, J shed 5 bases, and the junction held 12 bases outside the gene matches. The CDR3 spans 15 residues. The germline V gene has CDR1 MGHRA and CDR2 YSYEKL. The DNA of the CDR3 is TGCGCCAGCAGCGATGACAGGGTACCAATGGACGAGCAGTACTTC. As protein: CASSDDRVPMDEQYF.

CDR3 sequence (DNA): TGTGCCAGCAGCCCGAAGACAGGGGGCACTGAAGCTTTCTTT. This encodes CASSPKTGGTEAFF. The gene calls are TRBV7-9 and TRBJ1-1, with 9 nucleotides matching TRBD1. The germline V gene encodes CDR1 SEHNR and CDR2 FQNEAQ (reference sequence). The CDR3 runs to 14 residues. Trimming took 5 bases from V and 4 from J; bases not matched to a gene: 5.

The V call is TRBV18, the J call TRBJ2-3, with a possible D match to TRBD2 (6 bases). There are 15 residues in the CDR3. Germline lookup yields CDR1 KGHSH and CDR2 LQKENI. V was cut by 4 bases and J by 1 base, with 12 bases left in between. This chain's CDR3 is CASSLLGGGTDTQYF. CDR3 DNA sequence: TGTGCCAGCTCACTCCTTGGAGGGGGCACAGATACGCAGTATTTT.

The V gene is TRBV9, the J gene TRBJ2-7, with 7 bases lining up with TRBD1. With 0 bases clipped from V and 3 bases from J, the junction kept 6 bases outside the gene matches. Germline-derived CDR1 and CDR2 are SGDLS and YYNGEE. The CDR3 consists of 15 residues. This CDR3 is CASSVETGARYEQYF. In DNA form, the CDR3 reads TGTGCCAGCAGCGTAGAAACAGGGGCTCGCTACGAGCAGTACTTC.

This clone was picked up one time. The rearrangement joins TRBV7-8 to TRBJ1-3, with D perhaps TRBD1 (6 bases). Between the trimmed V and J ends, which lost 6 bases and 4 bases, there was a span of 10 bases. This CDR3 is built from 13 residues. Germline V gene lookup returns CDR1 SGHVS and CDR2 FQNEAQ. CDR3 region: CASRHRAGNTIYF. As DNA, the CDR3 is TGTGCCAGCAGACACAGGGCGGGAAACACCATATATTTT.

This chain connects TRBV11-3 to TRBJ2-2; 9 bases agree with TRBD2. With 5 bases clipped from V and 5 bases from J, the junction kept 6 bases outside the gene matches. The CDR3 totals 15 residues. Germline CDR1 SGHNT, CDR2 YENEEA. CDR3 sequence: CASSPSRGGTGELFF. CDR3 bases: TGTGCCAGCAGCCCTTCGCGGGGGGGAACCGGGGAGCTGTTTTTT.

CDR3: CASSDRVRDQPQHF. The CDR3 DNA follows: TGTGCCAGTTCGGACAGGGTGAGAGATCAGCCCCAGCATTTT. V is TRBV19 and J is TRBJ1-5, with 8 bases aligning to TRBD1. The CDR3 totals 14 residues. Losses at the gene ends were 8 bases for V and 5 bases for J; bases not matched to a gene: 8. Germline CDR1 and CDR2: LNHDA and SQIVND (reference sequence). The full variable domain, with the rest looked up from reference TRBV19 and TRBJ1-5, is DGGITQSPKYLFRKEGQNVTLSCEQNLNHDAMYWYRQDPGQGLRLIYYSQIVNDFQKGDIAEGYSVSREKKESFPLTVTSAQKNPTAFYLCASSDRVRDQPQHFGDGTRLSIL.

A remark on this clone: This CDR3 is also generated by other DNA sequences in the sample. This chain joins TRBV6-1 and TRBJ1-4, with TRBD1 matching over 11 bases. The CDR3 length is 14 residues. V lost 9 bases and J lost 7; bases outside the gene matches: 7. CDR1 is MNHNS and CDR2 is SASEGT in the germline V gene. CDR3 in amino acids: CASSRDRGTEKLFF. The CDR3 region has the DNA TGTGCCAGTTCAAGGGACAGGGGGACTGAAAAACTGTTTTTT.

V is TRBV11-1 and J is TRBJ1-3, with D possibly matching TRBD1 (5 bases). Trimming stripped 1 base from V and 2 bases from J, with 9 bases between. The CDR3 contains 15 residues. The germline V gene has CDR1 SGHAT and CDR2 FQDESV (reference sequence). The CDR3 sequence: CASSLGREAGNTIYF. As DNA, the CDR3 is TGTGCCAGCAGCTTAGGCAGGGAGGCTGGAAACACCATATATTTT.

The chain links TRBV6-9 to TRBJ2-3, with 8 nucleotides matching TRBD2. V gave up 10 bases and J gave up 4 bases; unmatched junction bases: 19. This CDR3 has 17 residues. Germline V lookup: CDR1 MNHGY, CDR2 SVAAGI. CDR3 loop: CATGRGGARGDPDTQYF. The CDR3 DNA follows: TGTGCCACCGGGAGGGGGGGGGCGCGGGGGGACCCAGATACGCAGTATTTT.